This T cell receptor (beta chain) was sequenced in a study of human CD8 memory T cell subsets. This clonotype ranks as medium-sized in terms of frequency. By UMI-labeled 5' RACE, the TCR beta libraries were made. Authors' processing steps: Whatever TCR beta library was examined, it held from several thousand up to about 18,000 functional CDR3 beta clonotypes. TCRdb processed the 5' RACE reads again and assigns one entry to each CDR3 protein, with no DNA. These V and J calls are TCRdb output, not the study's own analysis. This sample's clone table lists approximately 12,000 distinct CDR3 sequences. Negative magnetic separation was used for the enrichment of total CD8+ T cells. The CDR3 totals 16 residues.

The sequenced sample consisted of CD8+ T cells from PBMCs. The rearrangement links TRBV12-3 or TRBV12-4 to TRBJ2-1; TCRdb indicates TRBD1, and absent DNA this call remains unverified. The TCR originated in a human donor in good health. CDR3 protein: CASSGIGTKGYNEQFF.